This is a list of T cell receptor beta chains from one sample in a study of T-cell reconstitution after alpha-beta-depleted transplantation in children. One entry per CDR3 protein results from TCRdb running MiXCR on the PCR reads. Found here are about 240,000 distinct CDR3 sequences, about 25% of them singletons; the top ten hold roughly 2.5%. The sample in question was PBMCs, obtained before TCRalphabeta/CD19-depleted stem cell transplant. The receptors derive from a girl aged 2 to 10 with Fanconi anemia, due to receive a stem cell transplant. CDR3s include the opening cysteine and the closing phenylalanine or tryptophan. A D gene is named only where the DNA matches it firmly. Clone sizes are given selectively: once, few, many, or a class where the clone is expanded.

CDR3: CASERALGTDTQYF
DNA: TGTGCCAGCGAGAGGGCGCTTGGCACAGATACGCAGTATTTT
size: -
J: TRBJ2-3
D: -
V: TRBV12-3/TRBV12-4

CDR3: CASSSPGTGVGRETQYF
DNA: TGTGCCAGCAGTTCCCCCGGGACAGGCGTGGGGAGAGAGACCCAGTACTTC
size: many
J: TRBJ2-5
D: TRBD1
V: TRBV28

CDR3: CASSWTGSLNTEAFF
DNA: TGTGCCAGCAGTTGGACGGGCAGTTTGAACACTGAAGCTTTCTTT
size: many
J: TRBJ1-1
D: -
V: TRBV27

CDR3: CSVGVLAVGWGDQYF
DNA: TGCAGCGTTGGGGTTCTAGCGGTGGGGTGGGGGGACCAGTACTTC
size: few
J: TRBJ2-5
D: TRBD2
V: TRBV29-1

CDR3: CASSPTSVSYEQYF
DNA: TGCGCCAGCAGCCCCACTAGCGTCTCCTACGAGCAGTACTTC
size: many
J: TRBJ2-7
D: TRBD2
V: TRBV5-1

CDR3: CASSLAGGRFGDTQYF
DNA: TGTGCCAGCAGCTTAGCAGGCGGGAGGTTTGGAGATACGCAGTATTTT
size: few
J: TRBJ2-3
D: TRBD2
V: TRBV7-6

CDR3: CSAREDGRGLMNEQFF
DNA: TGCAGTGCTAGAGAAGATGGTCGTGGGTTGATGAATGAGCAGTTCTTC
size: -
J: TRBJ2-1
D: -
V: TRBV20-1

CDR3: CASSTRGHSYEQYF
DNA: TGTGCCAGCAGTACCAGGGGGCACTCCTACGAGCAGTACTTC
size: many
J: TRBJ2-7
D: TRBD1
V: TRBV12-3/TRBV12-4

CDR3: CSAPRKYEQYF
DNA: TGCAGTGCCCCGCGGAAATACGAGCAGTACTTC
size: few
J: TRBJ2-7
D: -
V: TRBV20-1

CDR3: CASSSGTGRTYEQYF
DNA: TGTGCCAGCAGCTCCGGGACAGGCCGAACCTACGAGCAGTACTTC
size: -
J: TRBJ2-7
D: TRBD1
V: TRBV7-6

CDR3: CSARVPDRVYEQYF
DNA: TGCAGTGCTAGAGTACCGGACAGGGTCTACGAGCAGTACTTC
size: few
J: TRBJ2-7
D: TRBD1
V: TRBV20-1

CDR3: CASSRDRGSETQYF
DNA: TGTGCCAGCAGCCGAGACAGGGGATCCGAGACCCAGTACTTC
size: -
J: TRBJ2-5
D: TRBD1
V: TRBV7-7

CDR3: CASSLGAGGDEQYF
DNA: TGTGCCAGCAGCTTAGGGGCAGGAGGTGACGAGCAGTACTTC
size: -
J: TRBJ2-7
D: -
V: TRBV7-6

CDR3: CSVEAGPYNEQFF
DNA: TGCAGCGTTGAAGCGGGCCCTTACAATGAGCAGTTCTTC
size: -
J: TRBJ2-1
D: -
V: TRBV29-1

CDR3: CASSRTSPRSYEQYF
DNA: TGTGCCAGCAGCCGGACTAGCCCGAGGTCCTACGAGCAGTACTTC
size: many
J: TRBJ2-7
D: TRBD2
V: TRBV7-2

CDR3: CASSLIQGYETQYF
DNA: TGTGCCAGCAGTTTAATACAGGGCTACGAGACCCAGTACTTC
size: many
J: TRBJ2-5
D: -
V: TRBV28